Reported below is one T cell receptor (beta chain). As yet, its antigen is unknown. These data come from a study of T cell responses to AZD1222 COVID-19 vaccine. Study-level findings and limits: Rises in breadth and depth of Spike-specific TCRs came after two AZD1222 doses.

Sequenced by immunoSEQ multiplex PCR; TCRdb stores in-frame clones only, minus some. Found here are roughly 150,000 clones, around 88% of them singletons; the top ten hold around 1.1%. This clonotype was sampled from an adult who received the AZD1222 COVID-19 vaccine. This specimen was peripheral blood, taken 28 days after the second AZD1222 dose.

The CDR3 sequence is CASSSTRGAHEQYF. The CDR3 DNA reads as TGTGCCAGCAGCTCTACGAGGGGGGCCCACGAGCAGTACTTC. The rearrangement uses TRBV11-2 and TRBJ2-7; perhaps D is TRBD1 or TRBD2 (6 bases each). Germline V gene sequence: CDR1 SGHAT, CDR2 FQNNGV. This CDR3 is 14 amino acids long. V was clipped by 4 bases and J by 5 bases, with 15 bases between them.